The 17 T cell receptor beta chains reported below all come from one sample, sequenced in a study of blood T cell repertoires in COVID-19. Using immunoSEQ multiplex PCR, the repertoire was profiled, and TCRdb retains in-frame clones only, with some absent. The data show 40,000 or so clones, with 70% to 90% seen just once and less than 15% held by the top ten. Specimen: peripheral blood. Every receptor here comes from an older woman in a cohort sampled during active COVID-19.

This clone was picked up a small number of times. The J gene is TRBJ1-2, the V gene TRBV9, with D unresolved. Germline V CDR1 and CDR2: SGDLS, YYNGEE. V lost 4 bases to trimming and J lost 6 bases, with 13 bases between them. The CDR3 has 13 residues. This chain's CDR3 is CASSPRGADGYTF. The CDR3 DNA reads as TGTGCCAGCAGCCCGAGAGGTGCAGATGGCTACACCTTC.

The chain joins TRBV12-3 or TRBV12-4 to TRBJ2-2; tentatively, D is TRBD2 (6 bases). The V gene lost 8 bases and the J gene lost 11 bases, with 12 bases spanning the gap. The CDR3 consists of 11 residues. The CDR3 DNA reads TGTGCCAGCGCCTGGGGGGTTGAGCTGTTTTTT. It yields the protein CASAWGVELFF.

J is TRBJ1-1 and V is TRBV5-1; D gene unclear. Trimming stripped 4 bases from V and 3 bases from J, with 13 bases between. This CDR3 is 14 amino acids long. CDR1 SGHRS and CDR2 YFSETQ come from the germline V gene. The CDR3, as DNA: TGCGCCAGCAGCGTTGGTCAGGCTTACACTGAAGCTTTCTTT. Its translation: CASSVGQAYTEAFF. Drawing the rest from reference TRBV5-1 and TRBJ1-1, the complete variable domain is KAGVTQTPRYLIKTRGQQVTLSCSPISGHRSVSWYQQTPGQGLQFLFEYFSETQRNKGNFPGRFSGRQFSNSRSEMNVSTLELGDSALYLCASSVGQAYTEAFFGQGTRLTVV.

V is TRBV2 and J is TRBJ1-1; D might be TRBD1 (6 bases). Trimming pared 7 bases from V and 0 bases from J, leaving 24 bases between. The CDR3 has 18 residues. Germline-derived CDR1 and CDR2 are SNHLY and FYNNEI. The CDR3 here is CASNGRWDNPIMNTEAFF. The DNA of the CDR3 is TGTGCCAGCAACGGGAGGTGGGACAACCCTATCATGAACACTGAAGCTTTCTTT.

V usage is TRBV28 and J usage is TRBJ1-1; the D gene is possibly TRBD1 (5 bases). This CDR3 comprises 12 residues. Per germline, CDR1 MDHEN and CDR2 SYDVKM. Deletions cut 6 bases from V and 8 bases from J, with 13 bases between. In DNA, the CDR3 is TGTGCCAGCAGCCGCAGGGTGTCGGAAGCTTTCTTT. This gives the protein CASSRRVSEAFF. The full variable domain, in which reference TRBV28 and TRBJ1-1 provide the parts outside the CDR3, is DVKVTQSSRYLVKRTGEKVFLECVQDMDHENMFWYRQDPGLGLRLIYFSYDVKMKEKGDIPEGYSVSREKKERFSLILESASTNQTSMYLCASSRRVSEAFFGQGTRLTVV.

The rearrangement joins TRBV6-1 to TRBJ2-7; perhaps TRBD1 as D (5 bases). V was trimmed by 2 bases and J by 5 bases, leaving 10 bases between them. The CDR3 totals 13 residues. Germline lookup yields CDR1 MNHNS and CDR2 SASEGT. CDR3 sequence reads: CASSESGRDEQYF. Here the CDR3 DNA reads TGTGCCAGCAGTGAAAGTGGCAGGGACGAGCAGTACTTC.

This clone showed up just a few times. The chain couples TRBV6-5 to TRBJ2-7; TRBD2 agrees at 11 bases. Trimming cost V 7 bases and J 6 bases; bases outside gene matches: 5. CDR1 and CDR2 (germline): MNHEY, SVGAGI. CDR3 length equals 13 residues. Here the CDR3 DNA reads TGTGCCAGCACCTTGACTAGCGGGACCGAGCAGTACTTC. Its protein is CASTLTSGTEQYF.

The genes are TRBV27 and TRBJ2-5, with D tentatively TRBD1 (5 bases). V was clipped by 2 bases and J by 7 bases, with 14 bases between them. Germline assignment: CDR1 MNHEY and CDR2 SMNVEV (reference sequence). The CDR3 length is 14 residues. CDR3 sequence (DNA): TGTGCCAGCAGTTTAAACCAAGGGCAGGGGACCCAGTACTTC. The encoded protein is CASSLNQGQGTQYF.

This chain uses TRBV3-1 (or the pseudogene TRBV3-2) with TRBJ2-7; D uncertain. This CDR3 is built from 11 residues. V shed 6 bases and J shed 6 bases, with 9 bases lying between them. CDR1 is LGHDT and CDR2 is YNNKEL in the germline V gene (reference sequence). The CDR3 bases are TGTGCCAGCAGTCGGGTCGGCGAGCAGTACTTC. This gives the protein CASSRVGEQYF.

The gene calls are TRBV25-1 and TRBJ2-5; 7 nucleotides match TRBD1. CDR1 and CDR2 (germline): MGHDK, SYGVNS. The junction had 9 bases not matched to a gene; V was cut back by 4 bases and J by 1 base. This CDR3 contains 16 residues. In nucleotides, the CDR3 is TGTGCCAGCAGTGGAGGGGTAGGGGGCCCCCAAGAGACCCAGTACTTC. Translated: CASSGGVGGPQETQYF.

This chain uses TRBV1 with TRBJ2-1; the DNA was not compared with TRBD2, the D call given in the table. TRBV1 is listed as a pseudogene. The CDR3 is 17 amino acids. This CDR3 is CTSSQDPLAGGQGEQFF. CDR3 sequence (DNA): TGCACCAGCAGCCAAGATCCACTAGCGGGAGGGCAGGGTGAGCAGTTCTTC.

This clone was seen once. The V call is TRBV28, the J call TRBJ2-1; 9 positions match TRBD2. V trimming: 1 base; J trimming: 6 bases; junction bases outside the gene matches: 4. The CDR3 consists of 15 residues. Germline-derived CDR1 and CDR2 are MDHEN and SYDVKM. CDR3 amino acids: CASSLFAGGPNEQFF. DNA of the CDR3: TGTGCCAGCAGTTTATTTGCGGGAGGGCCCAATGAGCAGTTCTTC.

The rearrangement links TRBV27 to TRBJ1-1; 9 nucleotides align to TRBD1. The CDR3 loop spans 15 amino acids. The germline gives CDR1 MNHEY, CDR2 SMNVEV (reference sequence). V lost 5 bases and J lost 4; bases outside the gene matches: 8. The CDR3 region is CASSVPGQGLTEAFF. In DNA, the CDR3 is TGTGCCAGCAGTGTCCCGGGACAGGGACTCACTGAAGCTTTCTTT.

The chain carries TRBV7-2 and TRBJ2-2; a weak D match, TRBD2 (7 bases). The CDR3 contains 18 residues. Germline V gene sequence: CDR1 SGHTA, CDR2 FQGNSA. The germline V and J ends were trimmed by 5 bases and 7 bases, with 26 bases remaining between them. The CDR3 is CASSPTIPGGRPYGELFF. The CDR3, as DNA: TGTGCCAGCAGCCCCACGATCCCGGGGGGCCGGCCTTACGGGGAGCTGTTTTTT.

CDR3 nucleotide sequence: TGTGCCAGCAGCGGAACCGGGACTAGCGGGAGTGTGCCAGATACGCAGTATTTT. This encodes CASSGTGTSGSVPDTQYF. The chain uses TRBV7-9 and TRBJ2-3, with 14 bases identical to TRBD2. Germline CDR1 reads SEHNR; CDR2 reads FQNEAQ (reference sequence). The V gene end was trimmed by 5 bases and the J gene end by 4 bases; junction bases not matched to a gene: 11. The CDR3 runs to 18 residues.

V usage is TRBV5-1 and J usage is TRBJ2-1, with 8 bases lining up with TRBD2. CDR1 and CDR2 (germline): SGHRS, YFSETQ. The CDR3 consists of 16 residues. V trimming: 4 bases; J trimming: 2 bases; junction bases outside the gene matches: 8. The CDR3 loop reads CASSRIERGTYNEQFF. DNA for the CDR3: TGCGCCAGCAGCAGGATCGAGCGGGGGACCTACAATGAGCAGTTCTTC.

The genes are TRBV25-1 and TRBJ2-1; 8 nucleotides match TRBD2. The germline gives CDR1 MGHDK, CDR2 SYGVNS. The CDR3 extends over 16 amino acids. Germline trimming cut 3 bases from V and 1 base from J; bases unmatched to any gene: 5. CDR3 loop: CASSDPSSGSYNEQFF. CDR3 nucleotides: TGTGCCAGCAGTGATCCCTCTAGCGGGTCCTACAATGAGCAGTTCTTC.